This entry describes one T cell receptor (beta chain). In the original analysis: Estimates of nucleated cell counts were drawn from the amplification of reference gene primers. Sequencing used immunoSEQ multiplex PCR; TCRdb keeps in-frame clones, though not all of them. V, J and clone size reflect that table, while D and trimming were determined from the DNA. The repertoire consists of 83,000 or so clones, with about 75% occurring once and the leading ten covering approximately 9.3%. The data were taken from a study of blood T cell repertoires in COVID-19. Across the study: From the United States, Italy and Spain came samples of acute and convalescent COVID-19. PBMCs, B-cell-depleted T cells, or T cells were the source of the cDNA or gDNA that made up the material.

This TCR came from a woman of 80 years or more with acute or convalescent COVID-19. Sequencing was carried out using peripheral blood.

CDR3 sequence (DNA): TGTGCAAGTCGCTTAGAAGGGCCAATGGTGAAGGACAGTCCGAACTACGAGCAGTACTTC. This codes for CASRLEGPMVKDSPNYEQYF. The V gene is TRBV12-2, the J gene TRBJ2-7; the table calls TRBD1, which could not be checked here. TRBV12-2 is designated a pseudogene. The CDR3 has 20 amino acids.